This entry describes one T cell receptor beta chain. Its antigen is undetermined. This specimen comes from a study of blood T cells in healthy people across ages. Study results and caveats: Roughly linear age-related decline in beta diversity appeared, significant by age 40. Across samples, TCR beta diversity tracked strongly with naive T cell percentage.

CDR3 length: 14 amino acids. V was shortened by 1 base and J by 3 bases, with 7 bases between the two germline ends. A second PCR, run for roughly 7 to 12 cycles, used a sample-barcoded 5' primer plus a J-beta primer mix. Each cDNA molecule, via a template-switch adaptor with 12 random nucleotides, was tagged. TCRdb re-derived calls from the 5' RACE reads in MiXCR, one entry per CDR3 protein. This table holds 1.2 million to 1.5 million distinct CDR3 sequences, 42% found once. This sequence was found in a woman under 30 in good health. Sequenced sample: blood. This chain uses TRBV12-3 or TRBV12-4 with TRBJ2-4; no clear D gene. The CDR3 loop is CASSLGIDKNIQYF. CDR3 nucleotide sequence: TGTGCCAGCAGTTTAGGCATCGACAAAAACATTCAGTACTTC.